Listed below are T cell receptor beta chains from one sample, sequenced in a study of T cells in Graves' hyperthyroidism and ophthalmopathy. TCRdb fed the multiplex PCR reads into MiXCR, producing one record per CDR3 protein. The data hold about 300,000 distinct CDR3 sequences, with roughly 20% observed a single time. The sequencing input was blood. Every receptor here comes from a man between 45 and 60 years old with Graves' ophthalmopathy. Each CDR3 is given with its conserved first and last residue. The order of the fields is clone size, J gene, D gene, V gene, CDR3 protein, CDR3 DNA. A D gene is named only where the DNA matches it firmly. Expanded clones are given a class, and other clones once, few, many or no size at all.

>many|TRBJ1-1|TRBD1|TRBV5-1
CASSLRSGTGGGSTEAFF
TGCGCCAGCAGCTTGAGGTCCGGGACAGGGGGCGGAAGCACTGAAGCTTTCTTT
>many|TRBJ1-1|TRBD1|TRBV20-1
CSARGTGITEAFF
TGCAGTGCTAGGGGGACAGGGATCACTGAAGCTTTCTTT
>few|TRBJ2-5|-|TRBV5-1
CASSTATGLSETQYF
TGCGCCAGCAGCACCGCGACAGGTCTGTCAGAGACCCAGTACTTC
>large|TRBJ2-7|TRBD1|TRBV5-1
CASSLGSAGGYEQYF
TGCGCCAGCAGCTTGGGCTCGGCAGGGGGTTACGAGCAGTACTTC
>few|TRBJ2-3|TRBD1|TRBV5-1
CASSPTGQGVDTQYF
TGCGCCAGCAGCCCAACGGGACAGGGAGTAGATACGCAGTATTTT
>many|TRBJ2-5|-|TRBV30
CAWREVGVGTQYF
TGTGCCTGGAGGGAGGTGGGGGTAGGGACCCAGTACTTC
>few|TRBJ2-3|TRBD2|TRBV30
CAGTSGSATQYF
TGTGCCGGGACTAGCGGGAGCGCTACGCAGTATTTT
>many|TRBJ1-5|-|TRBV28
CASTSGGNQPQHF
TGTGCCAGCACCTCTGGGGGGAATCAGCCCCAGCATTTT
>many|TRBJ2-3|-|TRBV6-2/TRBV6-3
CASSSTTSTDTQYF
TGTGCCAGCAGTTCTACGACTAGCACAGATACGCAGTATTTT
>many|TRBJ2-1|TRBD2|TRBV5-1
CASSLDPRGGSYNEQFF
TGCGCCAGCAGCTTGGATCCCCGCGGGGGCTCCTACAATGAGCAGTTCTTC
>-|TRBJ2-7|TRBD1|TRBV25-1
CASIRTGTVGEQYF
TGTGCCAGCATTCGAACCGGGACAGTTGGCGAGCAGTACTTC
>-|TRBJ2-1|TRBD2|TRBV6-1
CASKIKGGRGNEQFF
TGTGCCAGCAAGATAAAGGGCGGGAGAGGGAATGAGCAGTTCTTC
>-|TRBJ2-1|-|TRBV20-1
CSAPGRGNEQFF
TGCAGTGCGCCGGGCCGAGGGAATGAGCAGTTCTTC
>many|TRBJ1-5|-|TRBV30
CAWSDDSNQPQHF
TGTGCCTGGTCGGATGATAGCAATCAGCCCCAGCATTTT
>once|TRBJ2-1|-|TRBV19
CASSLRDPSSYNEQFF
TGTGCCAGTAGCCTCCGGGACCCGAGCTCCTACAATGAGCAGTTCTTC
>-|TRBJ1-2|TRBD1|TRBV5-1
CASSRGQGAGYGYTF
TGCGCCAGCAGCCGAGGACAGGGGGCCGGGTATGGCTACACCTTC
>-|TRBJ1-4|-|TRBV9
CASSVEGGFGEKLFF
TGTGCCAGCAGCGTAGAGGGAGGTTTTGGTGAAAAACTGTTTTTT
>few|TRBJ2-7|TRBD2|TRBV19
CASSIEAGSSYEQYF
TGTGCCAGTAGTATAGAAGCGGGGAGCTCCTACGAGCAGTACTTC
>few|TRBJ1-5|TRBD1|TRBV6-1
CASRDRASQPQHF
TGTGCCAGCAGAGACAGGGCGAGTCAGCCCCAGCATTTT
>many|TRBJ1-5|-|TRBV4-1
CASSQEGSGNQPQHF
TGCGCCAGCAGCCAAGAAGGGTCCGGGAATCAGCCCCAGCATTTT
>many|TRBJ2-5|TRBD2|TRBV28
CASSRGLAGGPRETQYF
TGTGCCAGCAGTCGGGGACTAGCGGGAGGGCCGCGGGAGACCCAGTACTTC
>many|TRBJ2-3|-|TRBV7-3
CASSFRPRDTWGAPDTQYF
TGTGCCAGCAGCTTTAGGCCCCGGGACACCTGGGGAGCACCAGATACGCAGTATTTT
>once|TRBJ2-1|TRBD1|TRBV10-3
CATWTGNYNEQFF
TGTGCCACCTGGACAGGAAACTACAATGAGCAGTTCTTC
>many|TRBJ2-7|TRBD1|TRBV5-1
CASSLGDRVYEQYF
TGCGCCAGCAGCTTGGGAGACAGGGTCTACGAGCAGTACTTC
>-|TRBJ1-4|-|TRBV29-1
CSVDPGGGKLFF
TGCAGCGTGGATCCGGGGGGCGGAAAACTGTTTTTT
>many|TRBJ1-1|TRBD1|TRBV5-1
CASSPGTGGMNTEAFF
TGCGCCAGCAGCCCCGGGACAGGGGGTATGAACACTGAAGCTTTCTTT
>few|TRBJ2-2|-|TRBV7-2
CASSLGGLANTGELFF
TGTGCCAGCAGCTTAGGGGGCCTCGCGAACACCGGGGAGCTGTTTTTT
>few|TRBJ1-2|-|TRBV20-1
CSARRGTTNYGYTF
TGCAGTGCCAGAAGGGGGACAACTAACTATGGCTACACCTTC
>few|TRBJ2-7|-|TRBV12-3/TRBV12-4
CASRRGGLTFTEQYF
TGTGCCAGTCGAAGGGGGGGACTTACTTTTACGGAGCAGTACTTC
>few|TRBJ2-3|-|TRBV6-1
CASSEWMGNTDTQYF
TGTGCCAGCAGTGAATGGATGGGGAACACAGATACGCAGTATTTT
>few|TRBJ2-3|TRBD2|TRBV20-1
CSAWTSGSTDTQYF
TGCAGTGCTTGGACTAGCGGGAGTACAGATACGCAGTATTTT
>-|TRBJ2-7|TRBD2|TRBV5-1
CASSLLAGVQYEQYF
TGCGCCAGCAGCTTGCTGGCGGGAGTTCAGTACGAGCAGTACTTC
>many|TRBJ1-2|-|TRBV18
CASSGQKDYGYTF
TGTGCCAGCTCGGGACAAAAGGACTATGGCTACACCTTC
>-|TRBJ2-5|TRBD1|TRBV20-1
CSARGGTGGAVETQYF
TGCAGTGCTAGGGGGGGGACAGGGGGCGCGGTGGAGACCCAGTACTTC
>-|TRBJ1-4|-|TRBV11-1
CASSSATAGEKLFF
TGTGCCAGCAGCTCCGCGACCGCGGGGGAAAAACTGTTTTTT
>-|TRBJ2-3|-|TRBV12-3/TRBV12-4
CASRQGGLGADTQYF
TGTGCCAGCCGGCAGGGGGGACTCGGGGCAGATACGCAGTATTTT
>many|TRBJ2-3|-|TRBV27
CASSLSPWDRGQGTDTQYF
TGTGCCAGCAGTTTATCGCCCTGGGACCGCGGTCAAGGCACAGATACGCAGTATTTT
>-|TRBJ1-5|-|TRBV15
CARGGSPGGNQPQHF
TGTGCCAGGGGGGGGTCACCGGGGGGCAATCAGCCCCAGCATTTT
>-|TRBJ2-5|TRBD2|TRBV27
CASSPPGLVQETQYF
TGTGCCAGCAGTCCACCGGGACTAGTGCAAGAGACCCAGTACTTC
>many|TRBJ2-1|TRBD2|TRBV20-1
CSAEGLAGADEQFF
TGCAGTGCTGAGGGACTAGCGGGAGCCGATGAGCAGTTCTTC
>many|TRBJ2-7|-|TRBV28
CASSAQGGYEQYF
TGTGCCAGCAGCGCGCAGGGAGGCTACGAGCAGTACTTC
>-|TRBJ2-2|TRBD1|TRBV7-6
CASSLTGTGTGELFF
TGTGCCAGCAGCCTCACCGGGACAGGGACCGGGGAGCTGTTTTTT
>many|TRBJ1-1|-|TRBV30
CAWSAALTGEAFF
TGTGCCTGGAGTGCTGCCCTTACCGGGGAAGCTTTCTTT
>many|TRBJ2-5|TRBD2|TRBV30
CAWSVSGLAGVETQYF
TGTGCCTGGAGTGTATCGGGACTAGCGGGAGTGGAGACCCAGTACTTC
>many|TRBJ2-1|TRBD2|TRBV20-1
CSATPIDRGSYNEQFF
TGCAGTGCTACTCCAATCGACCGCGGGAGTTACAATGAGCAGTTCTTC
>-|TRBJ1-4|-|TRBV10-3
CAISRGLATNEKLFF
TGTGCGATTAGCAGGGGCCTGGCAACTAATGAAAAACTGTTTTTT
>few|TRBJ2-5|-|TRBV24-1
CATSDFGYTREQEIQYF
TGTGCCACCAGTGATTTCGGCTATACTCGAGAACAAGAGATCCAGTACTTC
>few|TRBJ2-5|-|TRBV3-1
CASSLNFAGVQYF
TGTGCCAGCAGCCTAAATTTTGCCGGGGTCCAGTACTTC
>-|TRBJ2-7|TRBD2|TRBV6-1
CASSTTGGVYEQYF
TGTGCCAGCAGTACGACGGGGGGAGTATACGAGCAGTACTTC
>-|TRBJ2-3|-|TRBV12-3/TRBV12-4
CASSLALASGGSTDTQYF
TGTGCCAGCAGTTTAGCCCTGGCCAGCGGAGGGAGCACAGATACGCAGTATTTT